This TCR beta chain was documented in a study of shared clonotypes between healthy human individuals. Across the study: Three plates each covered CD4 naive and memory; CD8 naive two, CD8 memory one.

CD45RO-negative cells were positively selected for CCR7, leaving out terminally differentiated effector memory CD45RA+ cells. The length of the CDR3 is 15 residues. Looked up from germline, CDR1 is SGHTA and CDR2 is FQGNSA. Trimming stripped 2 bases from V and 7 bases from J, with 14 bases between. Profiled with immunoSEQ multiplex PCR; TCRdb holds only in-frame clones, not every one. The sample shows 2 million to 2.5 million clones, roughly 91% of them seen only once. This clone showed up just once. Sequenced sample: naive CD8+ T cells from PBMCs. The receptor was derived from a man younger than 30 in good health. Some clones in this sample may be carry-over from other donors' samples. The chain couples TRBV7-2 to TRBJ2-2; no reliable D call. The CDR3 is CASSLYQGWVGELFF. For the CDR3, the DNA is TGTGCCAGCAGCTTATATCAAGGTTGGGTCGGGGAGCTGTTTTTT.